The next 29 T cell receptor beta chains were all read from a single sample in a study of blood T cell repertoires in COVID-19. Profiling relied on immunoSEQ multiplex PCR, and the TCRdb table lists in-frame clones only, not all of them. The sample carries more than 80,000 clones, roughly 80% recorded once. The sequencing sample was made of peripheral blood. The receptors were sampled from a woman in her sixties or seventies with acute or convalescent COVID-19.

This chain connects TRBV18 to TRBJ1-1, with 11 bases identical to TRBD1. The CDR3 extends over 17 amino acids. Germline-derived CDR1 and CDR2 are KGHSH and LQKENI. The V and J ends lost 2 bases and 3 bases, in that order; junction bases with no gene match: 8. The chain's CDR3 is CASSPLGTGGADTEAFF. CDR3 sequence (DNA): TGTGCCAGCTCACCATTAGGGACAGGGGGTGCGGACACTGAAGCTTTCTTT.

This clone appeared once. Here the CDR3 DNA reads TGTGCCAGCAGACCCGGACAGGGCCGTCAGCCCCAGCATTTT. Residues: CASRPGQGRQPQHF. The chain employs TRBV6-5 and TRBJ1-5; 8 positions match TRBD1. Germline V CDR1 and CDR2: MNHEY, SVGAGI. J lost 6 bases, V lost 6 bases, and 7 bases had no gene match. CDR3 size: 14 residues.

V usage is TRBV5-4 and J usage is TRBJ2-5; TRBD1 might be the D (6 bases). The CDR3 sequence is 13 residues long. In germline, CDR1 is SGHNT, CDR2 YYREEE (reference sequence). V dropped 3 bases and J dropped 2 bases, with 8 bases sitting between them. CDR3 sequence: CASSSQGQETQYF. CDR3 in DNA: TGTGCCAGCAGCTCCCAGGGGCAAGAGACCCAGTACTTC.

The chain has TRBV18 and TRBJ1-2, with 11 nucleotides matching TRBD1. This CDR3 is built from 14 residues. Germline V gene data show CDR1 as KGHSH and CDR2 as LQKENI. Losses at the gene ends were 8 bases for V and 6 bases for J; bases not matched to a gene: 8. The CDR3 here is CASIGQGARDGYTF. The CDR3 DNA is TGTGCCAGCATTGGACAGGGGGCTCGAGATGGCTACACCTTC.

The chain links TRBV2 to TRBJ2-5; TRBD1 might be the D (7 bases). In germline, CDR1 is SNHLY, CDR2 FYNNEI. There are 15 residues in the CDR3. The V gene lost 8 bases and the J gene lost 0 bases, with 16 bases spanning the gap. CDR3 sequence reads: CASLAQGRYQETQYF. In nucleotides, the CDR3 is TGTGCCAGCCTAGCACAGGGGAGGTACCAAGAGACCCAGTACTTC.

The chain has TRBV12-3 or TRBV12-4 and TRBJ2-7; 7 positions agree with TRBD1. This CDR3 contains 13 residues. V was clipped by 6 bases and J by 4 bases; unmatched bases: 6. As DNA, the CDR3 is TGTGCCAGCAGACGCTCGGACAGGTACGAGCAGTACTTC. This codes for CASRRSDRYEQYF.

The chain couples TRBV2 to TRBJ2-7, with a possible D match to TRBD1 (6 bases). From germline, CDR1 is SNHLY and CDR2 FYNNEI. The CDR3 runs 15 residues. Deletions cut 6 bases from V and 0 bases from J, with 15 bases between. The CDR3 coding sequence is TGTGCCAGCAGCGTGGGACATAGGAGCTCCTACGAGCAGTACTTC. The encoded protein is CASSVGHRSSYEQYF. The variable domain in full, completed from reference TRBV2 and TRBJ2-7, reads EPEVTQTPSHQVTQMGQEVILRCVPISNHLYFYWYRQILGQKVEFLVSFYNNEISEKSEIFDDQFSVERPDGSNFTLKIRSTKLEDSAMYFCASSVGHRSSYEQYFGPGTRLTVT.

This rearrangement joins TRBV5-1 to TRBJ1-2; 11 bases map to TRBD1. The ends lost 1 base at V and 7 bases at J; junction bases unmatched: 9. This CDR3 is 16 amino acids long. Germline CDR1 is SGHRS and CDR2 is YFSETQ. The CDR3 is CASSLKGGQGALGYTF. The CDR3 nucleotides read TGCGCCAGCAGCTTGAAGGGCGGACAGGGGGCCCTTGGCTACACCTTC. Full variable domain (rest looked up from reference TRBV5-1 and TRBJ1-2): KAGVTQTPRYLIKTRGQQVTLSCSPISGHRSVSWYQQTPGQGLQFLFEYFSETQRNKGNFPGRFSGRQFSNSRSEMNVSTLELGDSALYLCASSLKGGQGALGYTFGSGTRLTVV.

This clone came up once. This chain connects TRBV12-3 or TRBV12-4 to TRBJ1-2, with D maybe TRBD1 (6 bases). This CDR3 has 13 residues. The V gene lost 5 bases and the J gene lost 8 bases, with 15 bases spanning the gap. The CDR3 DNA sequence: TGTGCCAGCAGTCGGAACAGGGCGGAGGGCTACACCTTC. Its protein is CASSRNRAEGYTF.

The chain joins TRBV2 to TRBJ1-1, with TRBD1 identical over 9 bases. V shed 6 bases, J shed 3 bases, and the junction held 5 bases outside the gene matches. This CDR3 contains 14 residues. Germline CDR1 reads SNHLY; CDR2 reads FYNNEI. The DNA of the CDR3 is TGTGCCAGCAGGGTGGACAGGGGAGACACTGAAGCTTTCTTT. Translated: CASRVDRGDTEAFF.

The rearrangement links TRBV6-5 to TRBJ1-6; 9 bases fit TRBD1. Germline lookup yields CDR1 MNHEY and CDR2 SVGAGI. Unmatched junction bases numbered 4, after V lost 5 bases and J lost 5 bases. This CDR3 has 15 residues. CDR3 loop: CASSKTGGNNSPLHF. CDR3 nucleotides: TGTGCCAGCAGTAAGACAGGGGGGAATAATTCACCCCTCCACTTT.

This chain uses TRBV11-1 with TRBJ2-7; D may be TRBD1 (6 bases). There are 15 residues in the CDR3. Germline V gene lookup returns CDR1 SGHAT and CDR2 FQDESV (reference sequence). Deletions cut 1 base from V and 1 base from J, with 11 bases between. The CDR3 DNA reads as TGTGCCAGCAGCTTAGGGACAGAGCCATCCTACGAGCAGTACTTC. It translates to CASSLGTEPSYEQYF.

This chain connects TRBV4-1 to TRBJ1-6; a possible D gene is TRBD1 (5 bases). Germline-derived CDR1 and CDR2 are MGHRA and YSYEKL. CDR3 length: 17 amino acids. Trimming removed 0 bases from V and 8 bases from J, with 17 bases in between. In nucleotides, the CDR3 is TGCGCCAGCAGCCAAGATCAGTGGGGGACGGGAGATTCACCCCTCCACTTT. It translates to CASSQDQWGTGDSPLHF.

This clone was seen a single time. The V and J genes are TRBV4-1 and TRBJ2-3; weak D call: TRBD1 (6 bases). V was cut by 0 bases and J by 11 bases, with 12 bases left in between. The CDR3 loop spans 13 amino acids. Germline CDR1 and CDR2: MGHRA and YSYEKL. In DNA, the CDR3 is TGCGCCAGCAGCCAAGATCAGGGGTTCGAGCAGTATTTT. As protein: CASSQDQGFEQYF.

The CDR3 DNA reads TGTGCCAGCAGCTTAGTTACTTCTGGAAACACCATATATTTT. This sequence encodes CASSLVTSGNTIYF. This chain uses TRBV7-8 with TRBJ1-3; no reliable D call. V was cut by 1 base and J by 1 base, with 5 bases left in between. The germline V gene encodes CDR1 SGHVS and CDR2 FQNEAQ. The CDR3 contains 14 residues.

The V call is TRBV12-5, the J call TRBJ1-4, with a tentative D call TRBD1 (5 bases). Trimming cost V 1 base and J 0 bases, with 9 bases left between them. Germline-derived CDR1 and CDR2 are LGHNT and FRNRAP. The CDR3 contains 16 residues. The CDR3 coding sequence is TGTGCTAGTGGTTTGGCACGCAGGGCAACTAATGAAAAACTGTTTTTT. Encoded protein: CASGLARRATNEKLFF.

This chain links TRBV2 with TRBJ1-1; D possibly corresponds to TRBD1 (6 bases). Germline CDR1 is SNHLY and CDR2 is FYNNEI. The CDR3 covers 15 residues. The germline V and J ends were trimmed by 4 bases and 0 bases, with 12 bases remaining between them. The CDR3 region is CASSAGDTMNTEAFF. Written as DNA, the CDR3 is TGTGCCAGCAGTGCTGGGGACACTATGAACACTGAAGCTTTCTTT.

The chain uses TRBV7-2 and TRBJ2-7, with 8 nucleotides matching TRBD1. J was trimmed by 2 bases and V by 0 bases; bases with no gene match: 3. The CDR3 spans 15 residues. CDR1 SGHTA and CDR2 FQGNSA come from the germline V gene. The CDR3 is CASSLAGQGAYEQYF. For the CDR3, the DNA is TGTGCCAGCAGCTTAGCAGGACAGGGCGCCTACGAGCAGTACTTC. Full variable domain (outside the CDR3, taken from reference TRBV7-2 and TRBJ2-7): GAGVSQSPSNKVTEKGKDVELRCDPISGHTALYWYRQSLGQGLEFLIYFQGNSAPDKSGLPSDRFSAERTGGSVSTLTIQRTQQEDSAVYLCASSLAGQGAYEQYFGPGTRLTVT.

The rearrangement joins TRBV19 to TRBJ1-1; perhaps TRBD1 as D (5 bases). Germline loops: CDR1 LNHDA, CDR2 SQIVND (reference sequence). The V end lost 4 bases, the J end lost 0 bases, and 9 bases lay between the germline ends. The CDR3 spans 14 residues. The CDR3 sequence is CASSSGALNTEAFF. DNA for the CDR3: TGTGCCAGTAGTAGTGGGGCTCTGAACACTGAAGCTTTCTTT.

This sequence joins TRBV4-2 and TRBJ2-7, with a tentative D call TRBD1 (5 bases). V dropped 0 bases and J dropped 4 bases, with 13 bases sitting between them. This CDR3 has 15 residues. Germline V gene data show CDR1 as LGHNA and CDR2 as YNFKEQ. DNA of the CDR3: TGTGCCAGCAGCCAAGATAAGGCAGGGTGGTACGAGCAGTACTTC. It codes for CASSQDKAGWYEQYF.

The rearrangement uses TRBV12-5 and TRBJ1-2; D call uncertain. Germline CDR1 is LGHNT and CDR2 is FRNRAP. V shed 1 base and J shed 0 bases, with 12 bases lying between them. The CDR3 runs to 16 residues. The DNA for the CDR3 is TGTGCTAGTGGTTTGGCCGGACTGATCCCTAACTATGGCTACACCTTC. It encodes CASGLAGLIPNYGYTF.

J is TRBJ2-1 and V is TRBV19, with 7 bases that match TRBD2. This CDR3 has 17 residues. CDR1 and CDR2 (germline): LNHDA, SQIVND (reference sequence). Germline trimming cut 3 bases from V and 8 bases from J; bases unmatched to any gene: 16. CDR3 amino acids: CASSIGGGRTSGHEQFF. The CDR3 nucleotides read TGTGCCAGTAGTATCGGGGGAGGGAGGACTTCGGGACATGAGCAGTTCTTC. The full variable domain, its missing parts supplied by reference TRBV19 and TRBJ2-1, is DGGITQSPKYLFRKEGQNVTLSCEQNLNHDAMYWYRQDPGQGLRLIYYSQIVNDFQKGDIAEGYSVSREKKESFPLTVTSAQKNPTAFYLCASSIGGGRTSGHEQFFGPGTRLTVL.

The gene calls are TRBV6-5 and TRBJ2-7; 8 nucleotides align to TRBD1. CDR3 length: 15 residues. Germline-derived CDR1 and CDR2 are MNHEY and SVGAGI. The junction had 9 bases not matched to a gene; V was cut back by 6 bases and J by 2 bases. This CDR3 is CASRQRQGNPYEQYF. In nucleotides, the CDR3 is TGTGCCAGCAGACAACGACAGGGGAACCCCTACGAGCAGTACTTC.

For the CDR3, the DNA is TGTGCCAGCAGCTTAGAAGGGACTAGCGGTGAGCAGTTCTTC. It specifies CASSLEGTSGEQFF. The chain recombines TRBV11-3 with TRBJ2-1, with 11 bases fitting TRBD2. Germline V gene sequence: CDR1 SGHNT, CDR2 YENEEA. V lost 0 bases, J lost 9 bases, and 1 base stayed unmatched. This CDR3 has 14 residues. Using reference TRBV11-3 and TRBJ2-1 for the parts outside the CDR3, the full variable domain is EAGVVQSPRYKIIEKKQPVAFWCNPISGHNTLYWYLQNLGQGPELLIRYENEEAVDDSQLPKDRFSAERLKGVDSTLKIQPAELGDSAVYLCASSLEGTSGEQFFGPGTRLTVL.

The genes are TRBV28 and TRBJ2-3, with 13 bases that match TRBD2. V dropped 10 bases and J dropped 6; count of bases not matched to a gene: 4. Germline V gene lookup returns CDR1 MDHEN and CDR2 SYDVKM. The CDR3 runs 13 residues. The CDR3 coding sequence is TGTGCCACCGGACTAGCGGGAGCGGATACGCAGTATTTT. This gives the protein CATGLAGADTQYF.

The rearrangement joins TRBV6-5 to TRBJ2-2; D unresolved. The CDR3 loop spans 13 amino acids. Trimming stripped 6 bases from V and 6 bases from J, with 11 bases between. CDR1 is MNHEY, CDR2 SVGAGI, per germline. The CDR3 DNA reads TGTGCCAGCAGGCCCCGACTTTCCGGGGAGCTGTTTTTT. This sequence encodes CASRPRLSGELFF.

The chain is built from TRBV18 and TRBJ2-5; D ambiguous. Germline lookup yields CDR1 KGHSH and CDR2 LQKENI. V was pared by 0 bases and J by 2 bases, with 10 bases between. This CDR3 has 15 residues. The CDR3 loop reads CASSPPGQAQETQYF. The DNA for the CDR3 is TGTGCCAGCTCACCACCGGGTCAGGCACAAGAGACCCAGTACTTC. The full variable domain, rest sourced from reference TRBV18 and TRBJ2-5, is NAGVMQNPRHLVRRRGQEARLRCSPMKGHSHVYWYRQLPEEGLKFMVYLQKENIIDESGMPKERFSAEFPKEGPSILRIQQVVRGDSAAYFCASSPPGQAQETQYFGPGTRLLVL.

CDR3 region: CASSLVLIGGPDTQYF. The CDR3 DNA reads TGCGCCAGCAGCTTGGTGTTAATCGGAGGGCCAGATACGCAGTATTTT. The gene calls are TRBV5-1 and TRBJ2-3; perhaps TRBD2 as D (6 bases). Trimming left V 0 bases short and J 4 bases short, with 15 bases between. CDR1 is SGHRS, CDR2 YFSETQ, per germline. The CDR3 sequence is 16 residues long.

The genes are TRBV6-5 and TRBJ2-7, with 10 bases fitting TRBD1. This CDR3 is built from 13 residues. Looked up from germline, CDR1 is MNHEY and CDR2 is SVGAGI. V shed 6 bases and J 4 bases; nucleotides not matched to a gene: 3. CDR3 nucleotides: TGTGCCAGCAGGGCGGGACAGGGGTACGAGCAGTACTTC. Amino acids: CASRAGQGYEQYF.